These 24 T cell receptor beta chains were all obtained from the same sample, sequenced in a study of T cells in Graves' hyperthyroidism and ophthalmopathy. RNA transcripts yielded amplified TCR beta CDR3 regions. HTBI primers were the set used in a first-round RT-PCR of the TCR CDR3. TCRdb itself ran the multiplex PCR reads through MiXCR, one entry per CDR3 protein. This sample has 350,000 to 400,000 distinct CDR3 sequences; approximately 19% occur once, and the top ten carry about 3.7%. The sample comprised blood. The source is a woman under 30 with Graves' hyperthyroidism.

The sample holds many counts of this clonotype. V and J are TRBV6-1 and TRBJ1-5; the match to TRBD1 covers 9 bases. Germline V gene sequence: CDR1 MNHNS, CDR2 SASEGT. This CDR3 contains 16 residues. Trimming took 2 bases from V and 2 from J; bases not matched to a gene: 4. In nucleotides, the CDR3 is TGTGCCAGCAGTGAAATCCGGGACAGGGGCAATCAGCCCCAGCATTTT. This sequence encodes CASSEIRDRGNQPQHF.

This clonotype was counted ten times or more. The rearrangement joins TRBV12-3 or TRBV12-4 to TRBJ2-7; 9 positions match TRBD2. The CDR3 consists of 14 residues. Trimming at V came to 5 bases and at J to 0 bases, leaving 2 bases not matched to a gene. CDR3 loop: CASSPSGVSYEQYF. The CDR3 region has the DNA TGTGCCAGCAGTCCTAGCGGGGTCTCCTACGAGCAGTACTTC.

This clonotype was found many times. The rearrangement links TRBV6-1 to TRBJ2-5, with 8 bases lining up with TRBD1. Germline V CDR1 and CDR2: MNHNS, SASEGT. This CDR3 comprises 14 residues. Germline trimming cut 2 bases from V and 4 bases from J; bases unmatched to any gene: 3. CDR3 amino acids: CASSEWDRLETQYF. In DNA form, the CDR3 reads TGTGCCAGCAGTGAATGGGACAGGTTAGAGACCCAGTACTTC.

This chain links TRBV20-1 with TRBJ2-7; 10 positions match TRBD2. This CDR3 is built from 15 residues. Per germline, CDR1 DFQATT and CDR2 SNEGSKA (reference sequence). V lost 4 bases and J lost 6; bases outside the gene matches: 12. DNA for the CDR3: TGCAGTGCTACTGCGGAACAAGCGGGAGGGAGCGAGCAGTACTTC. Translation: CSATAEQAGGSEQYF.

The sample holds many counts of this clonotype. The CDR3 loop is CASSFGTAGRNQPQHF. CDR3 nucleotides: TGTGCCAGCAGCTTCGGGACGGCAGGGAGAAATCAGCCCCAGCATTTT. The gene calls are TRBV5-5 and TRBJ1-5; D may be TRBD1 (5 bases). Trimming removed 2 bases from V and 4 bases from J, with 16 bases in between. This CDR3 spans 16 amino acids. CDR1 is SGHKS, CDR2 YYEKEE, per germline (reference sequence).

This clonotype was counted many times. The chain carries TRBV15 and TRBJ2-7; TRBD2 might be the D (5 bases). The CDR3 consists of 15 residues. Germline-derived CDR1 and CDR2 are LNHNV and YYDKDF (reference sequence). Between the trimmed V and J ends, which lost 0 bases and 5 bases, there was a span of 14 bases. CDR3 coding DNA: TGTGCCACCAGCAGAGAACGGACTCGACTCCACGAGCAGTACTTC. Amino acid sequence: CATSRERTRLHEQYF.

This clonotype was counted only a few times. V gene TRBV7-3 combines with J gene TRBJ2-7; the D is unclear. V lost 5 bases to trimming and J lost 6 bases, with 14 bases between them. Germline V lookup: CDR1 SGHTA, CDR2 FQGTGA. The CDR3 sequence is 13 residues long. CDR3 protein: CASSALVRTEQYF. The CDR3 bases are TGTGCCAGCAGCGCCTTGGTCCGGACCGAGCAGTACTTC.

This clonotype was seen ten or more times. This chain connects TRBV5-1 to TRBJ1-1, with TRBD1 identical over 9 bases. The CDR3 consists of 14 residues. The trim removed 4 bases at V and 4 bases at J, leaving 5 bases unmatched. CDR1 SGHRS and CDR2 YFSETQ come from the germline V gene. The CDR3 loop is CASSEGQGGTEAFF. In DNA, the CDR3 is TGCGCCAGCAGCGAGGGACAGGGCGGCACTGAAGCTTTCTTT.

This clonotype came up many times. The genes are TRBV20-1 and TRBJ1-1; D gene ambiguous. The length of the CDR3 is 10 residues. V lost 8 bases, J lost 11 bases, and 15 bases lay in between. Germline V gene lookup returns CDR1 DFQATT and CDR2 SNEGSKA (reference sequence). CDR3 residues: CSHRMERAFF. The DNA for the CDR3 is TGCAGTCACCGGATGGAGCGGGCTTTCTTT.

With respect to this clonotype: A much larger clone differs from this one at a single base, so this may be a read error. The chain has TRBV2 and TRBJ1-5, with unresolved D. V was trimmed by 6 bases and J by 3 bases, leaving 9 bases between them. The CDR3 length is 13 residues. Germline CDR1 reads SNHLY; CDR2 reads FYNNEI. In nucleotides, the CDR3 is TGTGCCAGCAGGCAGATTATCAATCAGCCCCAGCATTTT. Translated: CASRQIINQPQHF.

This clonotype has at least ten counts. The germline gene is not matched at one end of the junction; a read error may be the cause. The V gene is TRBV11-2, the J gene TRBJ1-1; no definite D call. Germline lookup yields CDR1 SGHAT and CDR2 FQNNGV. The CDR3 covers 15 residues. CDR3 amino acids: CASSLETGGRSEAFF. CDR3 sequence (DNA): TGTGCCAGCAGCCTAGAAACGGGAGGGCGAAGTGAAGCTTTCTTT.

This clonotype was picked up a small number of times. This may stem from a read error, because a much larger clone lies one nucleotide away. This chain joins TRBV2 and TRBJ2-7, with 9 bases identical to TRBD1. CDR1 is SNHLY, CDR2 FYNNEI, per germline. The CDR3 totals 15 residues. CDR3 sequence: CASIGGTGKSYEQYF. In nucleotides, the CDR3 is TGTGCCAGCATCGGCGGGACAGGGAAATCCTACGAGCAATACTTC. The complete variable domain, with remaining parts taken from reference TRBV2 and TRBJ2-7, reads EPEVTQTPSHQVTQMGQEVILRCVPISNHLYFYWYRQILGQKVEFLVSFYNNEISEKSEIFDDQFSVERPDGSNFTLKIRSTKLEDSAMYFCASIGGTGKSYEQYFGPGTRLTVT.

This clonotype was found many times. The chain combines TRBV28 with TRBJ1-2; D might be TRBD1 (5 bases). The V gene lost 4 bases and the J gene lost 0 bases, with 18 bases spanning the gap. Germline V CDR1 and CDR2: MDHEN, SYDVKM. CDR3 size: 17 residues. CDR3 loop: CASSSTTETTANYGYTF. The CDR3 DNA follows: TGTGCCAGCAGTTCCACGACAGAGACAACAGCTAACTATGGCTACACCTTC.

J is TRBJ2-4 and V is TRBV5-1; D is ambiguous. Trimming removed 3 bases from V and 3 bases from J, with 10 bases in between. The CDR3 is 14 residues long. CDR1 and CDR2 from the germline V gene are SGHRS and YFSETQ. In DNA form, the CDR3 reads TGCGCCAGCAGCTGGGCCTACAGCAAAAACATTCAGTACTTC. It specifies CASSWAYSKNIQYF.

This clonotype was seen ten or more times. The chain employs TRBV12-3 or TRBV12-4 and TRBJ2-7, with 8 nucleotides matching TRBD1. With V trimmed by 2 bases and J by 5 bases, 5 bases remained unmatched. The CDR3 runs 14 residues. CDR3 amino acids: CASSLNRGVDEQYF. CDR3 DNA: TGTGCCAGCAGTTTAAACAGGGGGGTCGACGAGCAGTACTTC.

The sample holds many counts of this clonotype. The CDR3 is CASSEDRVSYEQYF. DNA for the CDR3: TGTGCCAGCAGTGAGGACAGGGTTAGCTACGAGCAGTACTTC. J is TRBJ2-7 and V is TRBV6-1, with 8 positions matching TRBD1. Germline V CDR1 and CDR2: MNHNS, SASEGT. The CDR3 is made up of 14 amino acids. The V and J ends lost 3 bases and 3 bases, in that order; junction bases with no gene match: 4.

This clonotype was picked up many times. The chain joins TRBV27 to TRBJ1-1; tentative D call: TRBD1 (5 bases). Germline assignment: CDR1 MNHEY and CDR2 SMNVEV (reference sequence). The CDR3 is made up of 14 amino acids. V lost 3 bases, J lost 0 bases, and 8 bases lay in between. The CDR3 bases are TGTGCCAGCAGTTTTAGACAGCTGAACACTGAAGCTTTCTTT. Translation: CASSFRQLNTEAFF.

This clonotype was observed at least ten times. The chain employs TRBV9 and TRBJ2-5; 7 positions match TRBD2. The germline V gene encodes CDR1 SGDLS and CDR2 YYNGEE. CDR3 length equals 15 residues. V gave up 3 bases and J gave up 3 bases; unmatched junction bases: 8. CDR3 protein: CASSAWGGAKETQYF. The CDR3 nucleotides read TGTGCCAGCAGCGCGTGGGGAGGGGCCAAAGAGACCCAGTACTTC.

V is TRBV29-1 and J is TRBJ2-7, with TRBD1 identical over 9 bases. With V trimmed by 6 bases and J by 5 bases, 8 bases remained unmatched. The CDR3 has 13 residues. The V gene's germline CDR1 is SQVTM and CDR2 ANQGSEA. CDR3: CSVGDRAKDEQYF. The CDR3 DNA reads as TGCAGCGTGGGGGACAGGGCGAAGGACGAGCAGTACTTC.

This clonotype was counted between two and nine times. CDR3 in amino acids: CASSPRGAPYEQYF. As DNA, the CDR3 is TGTGCCAGCAGCCCTCGAGGAGCACCCTACGAGCAGTACTTC. The chain has TRBV9 and TRBJ2-7, with D unclear. Between the trimmed V and J ends, which lost 4 bases and 2 bases, there was a span of 13 bases. Germline CDR1 and CDR2: SGDLS and YYNGEE. This CDR3 spans 14 amino acids.

This clonotype occurred many times. The chain recombines TRBV7-3 with TRBJ1-1, with D perhaps TRBD1 (5 bases). V shed 5 bases and J shed 0 bases, with 13 bases lying between them. Per germline, CDR1 SGHTA and CDR2 FQGTGA. This CDR3 has 15 residues. The CDR3 nucleotides are TGTGCCAGCAGCCACTCAGTAGGGGTGAACACTGAAGCTTTCTTT. Translating gives CASSHSVGVNTEAFF.

Details on this clonotype: A single base separates this from a much larger clone, so it may be a read error. V is TRBV12-3 or TRBV12-4 and J is TRBJ1-2; D remains ambiguous. The CDR3 spans 13 residues. The CDR3 reads CACSFRDYYGYTF. The CDR3 nucleotides read TGTGCCTGCAGTTTCCGGGATTACTATGGCTACACCTTC.

This clonotype was seen a few times. This sequence may be a read error, since a much larger clone differs from it by one base. The rearrangement links TRBV6-8 to TRBJ2-4, with a possible D match to TRBD2 (6 bases). The germline V gene encodes CDR1 MNHGY and CDR2 SAAAGT. This CDR3 has 13 amino acids. CDR3 amino acids: CANSGGEGNIKYF. Here the CDR3 DNA reads TGTGCCAACTCCGGGGGTGAGGGAAACATTAAGTACTTC.

In its sample, this clonotype was seen many times. The V gene is TRBV3-1, the J gene TRBJ2-5; TRBD1 agrees at 7 bases. Germline V gene data show CDR1 as LGHDT and CDR2 as YNNKEL (reference sequence). The CDR3 contains 17 residues. J gave up 0 bases and V 3 bases, and 10 bases lay outside the gene matches. CDR3 residues: CASSQGPSQGYQETQYF. CDR3 coding DNA: TGTGCCAGCAGCCAGGGTCCTTCACAGGGGTACCAAGAGACCCAGTACTTC.